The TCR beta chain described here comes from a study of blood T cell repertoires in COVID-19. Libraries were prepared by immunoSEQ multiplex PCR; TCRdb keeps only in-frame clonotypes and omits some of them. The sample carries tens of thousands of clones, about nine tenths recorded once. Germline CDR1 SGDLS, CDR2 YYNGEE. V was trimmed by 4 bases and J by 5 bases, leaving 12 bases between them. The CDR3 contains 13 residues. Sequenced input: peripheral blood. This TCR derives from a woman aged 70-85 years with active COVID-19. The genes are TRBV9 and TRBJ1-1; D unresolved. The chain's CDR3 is CASSPRRETEAFF. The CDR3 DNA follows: TGTGCCAGCAGCCCTCGGAGGGAGACTGAAGCTTTCTTT. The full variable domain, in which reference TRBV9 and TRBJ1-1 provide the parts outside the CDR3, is DSGVTQTPKHLITATGQRVTLRCSPRSGDLSVYWYQQSLDQGLQFLIQYYNGEERAKGNILERFSAQQFPDLHSELNLSSLELGDSALYFCASSPRRETEAFFGQGTRLTVV.